Shown below are 19 T cell receptor beta chains from a single sample sequenced in a study of cytomegalovirus exposure and HLA in healthy donors. Sequencing used immunoSEQ multiplex PCR; TCRdb keeps in-frame clones, though not all of them. The table shows over 150,000 clones, with around nine tenths occurring only once. The sequencing input was PBMCs. The source of these receptors is a man aged 18 to 29 in good health and CMV-seropositive.

V and J are TRBV4-1 and TRBJ1-5; 7 bases map to TRBD1. Unmatched junction bases numbered 9, after V lost 3 bases and J lost 4 bases. CDR3 length equals 16 residues. Germline values: CDR1 MGHRA, CDR2 YSYEKL. CDR3 sequence reads: CASSQAEGAPNQPQHF. The CDR3 DNA follows: TGCGCCAGCAGCCAGGCGGAGGGGGCTCCTAATCAGCCCCAGCATTTT.

The rearrangement uses TRBV19 and TRBJ1-5; 7 bases map to TRBD1. The length of the CDR3 is 16 residues. CDR1 is LNHDA, CDR2 SQIVND, per germline (reference sequence). V was clipped by 8 bases and J by 2 bases; unmatched bases: 12. The CDR3 nucleotides are TGTGCCAGTCGAATAACAGGGGTGACTGGCAATCAGCCCCAGCATTTT. This codes for CASRITGVTGNQPQHF.

The chain links TRBV9 to TRBJ1-2; TRBD1 is a possible D gene (5 bases). The CDR3 sequence is 13 residues long. V lost 5 bases, J lost 4 bases, and 12 bases lay in between. Germline V gene sequence: CDR1 SGDLS, CDR2 YYNGEE. Here the CDR3 reads CASRGQSLYGYTF. The CDR3 nucleotides read TGTGCCAGCAGGGGGCAGTCACTCTATGGCTACACCTTC. The entire variable domain, with the rest obtained from reference TRBV9 and TRBJ1-2, is as follows: DSGVTQTPKHLITATGQRVTLRCSPRSGDLSVYWYQQSLDQGLQFLIQYYNGEERAKGNILERFSAQQFPDLHSELNLSSLELGDSALYFCASRGQSLYGYTFGSGTRLTVV.

Only one count was recorded for this clone. The chain is built from TRBV2 and TRBJ2-6; tentatively, D is TRBD1 (6 bases). The CDR3 contains 15 residues. Germline CDR1 reads SNHLY; CDR2 reads FYNNEI. V lost 6 bases and J lost 0, with 9 bases in between. DNA of the CDR3: TGTGCCAGCAGGAAGGACAGCTCTGGGGCCAACGTCCTGACTTTC. Translated: CASRKDSSGANVLTF.

The chain couples TRBV27 to TRBJ2-7; 8 bases are shared with TRBD2. Trimming removed 5 bases from V and 2 bases from J; junction bases left unmatched: 8. The CDR3 sequence is 15 residues long. The V gene's germline CDR1 is MNHEY and CDR2 SMNVEV (reference sequence). The chain's CDR3 is CASSPLAGGPYEQYF. The CDR3 DNA reads as TGTGCCAGCAGTCCCCTCGCGGGAGGCCCCTACGAGCAGTACTTC.

CDR3 sequence reads: CASSVRTGGAETQYF. The CDR3 DNA sequence: TGTGCCAGCAGCGTCCGAACAGGGGGCGCAGAGACCCAGTACTTC. The J gene is TRBJ2-5, the V gene TRBV9; TRBD1 matches at 9 bases. The CDR3 spans 15 residues. Germline V gives CDR1 SGDLS, CDR2 YYNGEE. The ends lost 2 bases at V and 4 bases at J; junction bases unmatched: 6.

This chain connects TRBV28 to TRBJ1-5, with 10 bases fitting TRBD1. CDR3 length: 14 residues. Trimming at V came to 5 bases and at J to 6 bases, leaving 4 bases not matched to a gene. The germline V gene encodes CDR1 MDHEN and CDR2 SYDVKM. The CDR3 region is CASSPRQGAQPQHF. DNA for the CDR3: TGTGCCAGCAGTCCCCGACAGGGGGCTCAGCCCCAGCATTTT.

V gene TRBV7-9 combines with J gene TRBJ2-7; TRBD2 matches at 7 bases. After removal of 5 bases from V and 4 bases from J, the junction contained 11 bases not matched to a gene. The germline CDR1 and CDR2 sequences are SEHNR and FQNEAQ (reference sequence). This CDR3 comprises 15 residues. The CDR3: CASSGAGTIIYEQYF. CDR3 DNA sequence: TGTGCCAGCAGCGGGGCCGGGACTATAATTTACGAGCAGTACTTC.

The genes are TRBV7-9 and TRBJ2-7; the match to TRBD1 covers 8 bases. V gave up 7 bases and J gave up 6 bases; unmatched junction bases: 8. Germline CDR1 is SEHNR and CDR2 is FQNEAQ (reference sequence). The length of the CDR3 is 13 residues. The DNA for the CDR3 is TGTGCCAGCACCCGGGCAGGGGGCGTCGAGCAGTACTTC. Amino acid sequence: CASTRAGGVEQYF.

The chain joins TRBV27 to TRBJ2-7; TRBD2 matches at 10 bases. This CDR3 is 14 amino acids long. J gave up 4 bases and V 0 bases, and 0 bases lay outside the gene matches. CDR1 and CDR2 (germline): MNHEY, SMNVEV (reference sequence). CDR3 residues: CASSLSTSGYEQYF. CDR3 bases: TGTGCCAGCAGTTTATCGACTAGCGGGTACGAGCAGTACTTC.

The gene calls are TRBV27 and TRBJ2-7, with D maybe TRBD2 (5 bases). CDR3 length: 16 residues. The V gene lost 5 bases and the J gene lost 1 base, with 18 bases spanning the gap. Germline V gives CDR1 MNHEY, CDR2 SMNVEV (reference sequence). The CDR3 DNA sequence: TGTGCCAGCAGTCTCCAAACCCCGAGGGTTTCCTACGAGCAGTACTTC. Its protein product is CASSLQTPRVSYEQYF.

V usage is TRBV28 and J usage is TRBJ1-5; the D gene is possibly TRBD1 (5 bases). There are 15 residues in the CDR3. The germline V and J ends were trimmed by 2 bases and 0 bases, with 8 bases remaining between them. Germline V gene data show CDR1 as MDHEN and CDR2 as SYDVKM. CDR3 residues: CASSLGGDSNQPQHF. CDR3 bases: TGTGCCAGCAGTTTAGGGGGGGATAGCAATCAGCCCCAGCATTTT.

The chain has TRBV6-1 and TRBJ2-3; 7 nucleotides align to TRBD2. The germline gives CDR1 MNHNS, CDR2 SASEGT. V lost 5 bases and J lost 3; bases outside the gene matches: 5. The CDR3 loop spans 14 amino acids. CDR3 coding DNA: TGTGCCAGCAGTCCTCGGGGGGTAACAGATACGCAGTATTTT. Protein sequence: CASSPRGVTDTQYF.

This rearrangement joins TRBV5-1 to TRBJ2-1; 11 bases are shared with TRBD1. CDR1 SGHRS and CDR2 YFSETQ come from the germline V gene. J was trimmed by 8 bases and V by 4 bases; bases with no gene match: 8. The CDR3 is 15 residues long. CDR3 DNA: TGCGCCAGCAGCCACCTTGGACAGGGGGCCTATGAGCAGTTCTTC. Translating it yields CASSHLGQGAYEQFF.

V is TRBV6-5 and J is TRBJ1-2; D unresolved. CDR1 is MNHEY and CDR2 is SVGAGI in the germline V gene. The length of the CDR3 is 13 residues. Trimming pared 7 bases from V and 4 bases from J, leaving 13 bases between. The CDR3 DNA is TGTGCCAGCACCGCGTCTCTAGGCTATGGCTACACCTTC. Translating it yields CASTASLGYGYTF.

This chain joins TRBV4-1 and TRBJ1-4; TRBD1 matches at 9 bases. The CDR3 consists of 15 residues. Germline CDR1 MGHRA, CDR2 YSYEKL. With V trimmed by 3 bases and J by 7 bases, 6 bases remained unmatched. The CDR3 loop reads CASSHRQGVLEKLFF. The CDR3 region has the DNA TGCGCCAGCAGCCATCGACAGGGGGTGCTTGAAAAACTGTTTTTT.

This chain uses TRBV7-9 with TRBJ2-1, with 7 bases aligning to TRBD2. V shed 5 bases, J shed 2 bases, and the junction held 9 bases outside the gene matches. Germline V gene lookup returns CDR1 SEHNR and CDR2 FQNEAQ (reference sequence). This CDR3 region has 16 residues. The DNA of the CDR3 is TGTGCCAGCAGCCCCTTCAGCGGGAAGACCTACAATGAGCAGTTCTTC. Protein product: CASSPFSGKTYNEQFF.

The rearrangement uses TRBV6-6 and TRBJ2-3; D call uncertain. This CDR3 has 16 residues. The V end lost 2 bases, the J end lost 5 bases, and 17 bases lay between the germline ends. The germline V gene has CDR1 MNHNY and CDR2 SVGAGI (reference sequence). The DNA of the CDR3 is TGTGCCAGCAGTTACGGTGGCGGCCGTCCTCTAGATACGCAGTATTTT. This gives the protein CASSYGGGRPLDTQYF.

The chain combines TRBV27 with TRBJ1-4; perhaps TRBD1 as D (5 bases). This CDR3 is built from 16 residues. V lost 0 bases and J lost 6, with 14 bases in between. The germline CDR1 and CDR2 sequences are MNHEY and SMNVEV (reference sequence). CDR3: CASSLSYGGGDEKLFF. In DNA, the CDR3 is TGTGCCAGCAGTTTATCGTACGGGGGAGGTGATGAAAAACTGTTTTTT.